This T cell receptor (beta chain) emerged from a study of T cell repertoires in cytomegalovirus infection. The wider study: Based on public TCR beta signatures, there were indications of CMV infection and of a matching HLA type.

Germline V gene sequence: CDR1 SGHTA, CDR2 FQGNSA. The length of the CDR3 is 15 residues. V was cut by 1 base and J by 0 bases, with 6 bases left in between. TCRdb itself ran the reads through MiXCR, one entry per CDR3 protein. The sample includes under 250,000 distinct CDR3 sequences, 9% to 15% of them seen just once. Study findings and constraints: HLA-C-restricted CMV-specific TCR beta clonotypes were dominant in the ex vivo response. Carriage of CMV together with the relevant HLA was identifiable through cumulative public TCR beta family frequency.

This clonotype was seen at least ten times. Its target is unknown. This clonotype was sampled from a human donor in good health (CMV status not recorded). Some clones in this sample may be carry-over from other donors' samples. Sequenced input: PBMCs. The chain joins TRBV7-2 to TRBJ1-4; D call uncertain. In DNA, the CDR3 is TGTGCCAGCAGCTTAGTCGGAACAACTAATGAAAAACTGTTTTTT. This codes for CASSLVGTTNEKLFF.